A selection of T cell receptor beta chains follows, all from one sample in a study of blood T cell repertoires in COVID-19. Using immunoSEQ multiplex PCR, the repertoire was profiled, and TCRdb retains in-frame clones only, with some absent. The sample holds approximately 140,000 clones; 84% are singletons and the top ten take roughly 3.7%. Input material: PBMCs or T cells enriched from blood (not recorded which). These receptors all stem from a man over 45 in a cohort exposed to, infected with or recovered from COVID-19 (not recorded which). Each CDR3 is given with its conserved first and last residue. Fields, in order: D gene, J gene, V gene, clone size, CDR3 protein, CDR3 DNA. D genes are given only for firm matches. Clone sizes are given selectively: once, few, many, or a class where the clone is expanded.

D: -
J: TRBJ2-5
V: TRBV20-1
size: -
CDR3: CSASLIQETQYF
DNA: TGCAGTGCTAGTTTAATCCAAGAGACCCAGTACTTC

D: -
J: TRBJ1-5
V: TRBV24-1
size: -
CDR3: CATSAPGGNQPQHF
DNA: TGTGCCACCAGTGCCCCGGGGGGGAATCAGCCCCAGCATTTT

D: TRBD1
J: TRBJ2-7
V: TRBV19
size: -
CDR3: CASSIDWAGTGATYEQYF
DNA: TGTGCCAGTAGTATAGATTGGGCCGGGACAGGGGCAACCTACGAGCAGTACTTC

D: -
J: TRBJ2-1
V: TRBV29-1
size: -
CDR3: CSVVPGGNEQFF
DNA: TGCAGCGTTGTCCCCGGGGGCAATGAGCAGTTCTTC

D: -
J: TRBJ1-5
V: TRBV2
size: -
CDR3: CASSTGYNQPQHF
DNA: TGTGCCAGCAGTACAGGTTACAATCAGCCCCAGCATTTT

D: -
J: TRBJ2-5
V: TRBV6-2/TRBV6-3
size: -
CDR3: CASSLGPVEFQETQYF
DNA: TGTGCCAGCAGCCTGGGGCCCGTCGAGTTCCAAGAGACCCAGTACTTC

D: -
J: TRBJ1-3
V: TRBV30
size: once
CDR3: CAWSTQSGNTIYF
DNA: TGTGCCTGGAGTACCCAAAGCGGAAACACCATATATTTT

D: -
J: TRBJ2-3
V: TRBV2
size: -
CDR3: CASMEGYTDTQYF
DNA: TGTGCCAGCATGGAGGGGTACACAGATACGCAGTATTTT

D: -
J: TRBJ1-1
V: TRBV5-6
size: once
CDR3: CASRGGTPSSVLVNTEAFF
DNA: TGTGCCAGCAGGGGAGGGACCCCGAGTTCGGTCCTTGTGAACACTGAAGCTTTCTTT

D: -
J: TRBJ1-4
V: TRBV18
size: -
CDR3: CASSRLYRQGREKLFF
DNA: TGTGCCAGCTCACGCCTTTATCGCCAGGGTAGGGAAAAACTGTTTTTT

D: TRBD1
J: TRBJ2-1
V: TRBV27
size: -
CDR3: CASSLGQGYDNEQFF
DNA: TGTGCCAGCAGCCTAGGACAGGGATATGATAATGAGCAGTTCTTC

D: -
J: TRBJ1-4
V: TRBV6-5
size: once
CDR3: CASKLQRMNEKLFF
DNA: TGTGCCAGCAAACTTCAGCGAATGAATGAAAAACTGTTTTTT

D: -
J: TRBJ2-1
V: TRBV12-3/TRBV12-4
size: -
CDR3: CASSLGLSNEQFF
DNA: TGTGCCAGCAGTTTAGGACTCAGCAATGAGCAGTTCTTC

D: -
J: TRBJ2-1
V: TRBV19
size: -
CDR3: CASTLSVTLVNEQFF
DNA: TGTGCCAGTACCCTATCCGTCACCCTGGTAAATGAGCAGTTCTTC

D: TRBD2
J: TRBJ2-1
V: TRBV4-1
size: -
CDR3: CASSQRVPTSGIREQFF
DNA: TGCGCCAGCAGCCAAAGAGTCCCTACTAGCGGGATACGGGAGCAGTTCTTC

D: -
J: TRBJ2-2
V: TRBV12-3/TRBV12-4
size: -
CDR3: CASHTGELFF
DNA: TGTGCCAGCCATACCGGGGAGCTGTTTTTT

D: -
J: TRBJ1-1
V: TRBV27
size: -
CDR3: CASSFATAHFGREAFF
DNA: TGTGCCAGCAGTTTTGCTACGGCCCACTTTGGGAGGGAAGCTTTCTTT

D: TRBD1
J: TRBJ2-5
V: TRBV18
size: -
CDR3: CASSPLVQGAGETQYF
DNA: TGTGCCAGCTCGCCCCTCGTACAGGGGGCAGGTGAGACCCAGTACTTC

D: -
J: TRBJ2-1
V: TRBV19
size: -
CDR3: CASSIYGDEQFF
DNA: TGTGCCAGTAGTATTTACGGGGATGAGCAGTTCTTC

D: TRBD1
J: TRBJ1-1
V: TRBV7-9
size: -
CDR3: CASSLQGQPQGEAFF
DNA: TGTGCCAGCAGCTTACAAGGACAGCCACAGGGGGAAGCTTTCTTT

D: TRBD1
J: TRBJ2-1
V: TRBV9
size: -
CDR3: CASSARTGGGDEQFF
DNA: TGTGCCAGCAGCGCCCGGACAGGGGGTGGAGATGAGCAGTTCTTC

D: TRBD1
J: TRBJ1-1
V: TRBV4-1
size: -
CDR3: CASSQEGQLNTEAFF
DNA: TGCGCCAGCAGCCAAGAGGGACAGCTTAACACTGAAGCTTTCTTT

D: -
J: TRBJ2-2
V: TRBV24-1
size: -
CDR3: CATSDRTSLGELFF
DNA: TGTGCCACCAGTGATAGGACTTCCCTAGGGGAGCTGTTTTTT

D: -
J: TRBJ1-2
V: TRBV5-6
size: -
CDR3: CASRSDGGYTF
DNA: TGTGCCAGCAGGAGTGACGGGGGCTACACCTTC

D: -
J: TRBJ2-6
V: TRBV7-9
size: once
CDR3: CASSSPFSSGANVLTF
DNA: TGTGCCAGCAGCTCTCCGTTTAGCTCTGGGGCCAACGTCCTGACTTTC

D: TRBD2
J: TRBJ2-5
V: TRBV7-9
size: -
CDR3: CASTVTSGKETQYF
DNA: TGTGCCAGCACCGTGACTAGCGGTAAAGAGACCCAGTACTTC

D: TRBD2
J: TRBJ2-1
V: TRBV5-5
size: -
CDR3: CASSSTSGYNEQFF
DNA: TGTGCCAGCAGCTCGACTAGCGGATACAATGAGCAGTTCTTC

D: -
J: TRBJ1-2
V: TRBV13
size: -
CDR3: CASSAHSFSNYGYTF
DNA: TGTGCCAGCAGCGCGCACAGCTTCTCTAACTATGGCTACACCTTC

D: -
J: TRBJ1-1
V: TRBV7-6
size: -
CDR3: CASSATGSLEAFF
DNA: TGTGCCAGCAGCGCAACGGGGAGCTTGGAAGCTTTCTTT

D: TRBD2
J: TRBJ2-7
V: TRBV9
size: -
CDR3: CASSVRGGPYEQYF
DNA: TGTGCCAGCAGCGTACGCGGGGGTCCCTACGAGCAGTACTTC

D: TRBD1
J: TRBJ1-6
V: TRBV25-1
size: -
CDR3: CASGGTVNSPLHF
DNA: TGTGCCAGCGGTGGGACAGTTAATTCACCCCTCCACTTT

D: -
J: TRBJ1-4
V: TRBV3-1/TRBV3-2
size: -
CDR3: CASSLRGSGEKLFF
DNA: TGTGCCAGCAGCCTCCGCGGGTCTGGAGAAAAACTGTTTTTT

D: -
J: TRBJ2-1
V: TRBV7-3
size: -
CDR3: CASSLSASSIEQFF
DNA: TGTGCCAGCAGCTTATCCGCTAGTTCCATTGAGCAGTTCTTC

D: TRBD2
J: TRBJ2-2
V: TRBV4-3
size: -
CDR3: CASSQDGGVGGELFF
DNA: TGCGCCAGCAGCCAAGATGGGGGGGTCGGCGGGGAGCTGTTTTTT

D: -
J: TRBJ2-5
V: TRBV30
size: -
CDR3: CAWGGTPTGTQYF
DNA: TGTGCCTGGGGGGGGACACCGACGGGGACCCAGTACTTC

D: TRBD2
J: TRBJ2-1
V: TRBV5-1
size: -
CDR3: CASSLGTSGVWEQFF
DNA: TGCGCCAGCAGCTTGGGGACTAGCGGGGTCTGGGAGCAGTTCTTC

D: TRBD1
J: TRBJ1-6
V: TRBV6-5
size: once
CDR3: CASTTTGITPLHF
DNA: TGTGCCAGCACCACGACAGGGATAACACCCCTCCACTTT

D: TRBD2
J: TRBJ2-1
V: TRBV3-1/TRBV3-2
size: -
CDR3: CASSQDGTSVNEQFF
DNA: TGTGCCAGCAGCCAAGATGGGACTAGCGTAAATGAGCAGTTCTTC

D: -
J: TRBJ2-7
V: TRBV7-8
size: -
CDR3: CASSLIRGYEQYF
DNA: TGTGCCAGCAGCTTAATTAGGGGATACGAGCAGTACTTC

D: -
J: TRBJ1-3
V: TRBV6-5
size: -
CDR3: CASSLGSGNTIYF
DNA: TGTGCCAGCAGTTTGGGGAGTGGAAACACCATATATTTT

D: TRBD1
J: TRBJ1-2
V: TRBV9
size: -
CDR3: CASGRQGNYGYTF
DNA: TGTGCCAGCGGCCGACAGGGCAACTATGGCTACACCTTC

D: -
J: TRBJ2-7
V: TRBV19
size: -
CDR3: CASKETGPYEQYF
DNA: TGTGCCAGTAAAGAGACGGGTCCCTACGAGCAGTACTTC

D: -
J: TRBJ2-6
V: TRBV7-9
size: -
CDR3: CASRLGAAGANVLTF
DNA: TGTGCCAGCAGACTGGGGGCGGCTGGGGCCAACGTCCTGACTTTC

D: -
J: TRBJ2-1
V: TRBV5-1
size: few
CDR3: CASSPGTSSYNEQFF
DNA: TGCGCCAGCAGCCCCGGGACAAGCTCCTACAATGAGCAGTTCTTC

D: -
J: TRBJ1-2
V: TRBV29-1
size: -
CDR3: CSVELTPNYGYTF
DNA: TGCAGCGTTGAGCTGACACCTAACTATGGCTACACCTTC

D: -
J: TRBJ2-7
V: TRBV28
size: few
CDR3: CASSLTGYEQYF
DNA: TGTGCCAGCAGTTTGACGGGCTACGAGCAGTACTTC

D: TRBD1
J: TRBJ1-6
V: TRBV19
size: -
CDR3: CASSGGTGRNSPLHF
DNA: TGTGCCAGTAGCGGCGGGACAGGGCGAAATTCACCCCTCCACTTT

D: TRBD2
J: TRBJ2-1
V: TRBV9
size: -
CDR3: CASSAPSQRGDYNEQFF
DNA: TGTGCCAGCAGCGCCCCTTCCCAGCGGGGGGACTACAATGAGCAGTTCTTC

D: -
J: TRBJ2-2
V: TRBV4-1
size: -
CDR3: CASSHFQTNTGELFF
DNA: TGCGCCAGCAGCCACTTCCAGACGAACACCGGGGAGCTGTTTTTT

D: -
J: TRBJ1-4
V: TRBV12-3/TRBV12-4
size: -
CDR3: CASSLERGEKLFF
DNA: TGTGCCAGCAGTTTAGAAAGGGGTGAAAAACTGTTTTTT

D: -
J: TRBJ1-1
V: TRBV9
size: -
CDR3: CASSVDESRRGNTEAFF
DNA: TGTGCCAGCAGCGTAGACGAGTCAAGGAGGGGGAACACTGAAGCTTTCTTT

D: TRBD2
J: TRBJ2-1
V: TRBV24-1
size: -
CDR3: CATGAGVVSSYNEQFF
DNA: TGTGCCACCGGCGCGGGGGTGGTTAGTTCCTACAATGAGCAGTTCTTC

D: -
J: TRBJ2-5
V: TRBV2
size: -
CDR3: CASAPPRSQETQYF
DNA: TGTGCCAGCGCCCCCCCGCGGAGCCAAGAGACCCAGTACTTC